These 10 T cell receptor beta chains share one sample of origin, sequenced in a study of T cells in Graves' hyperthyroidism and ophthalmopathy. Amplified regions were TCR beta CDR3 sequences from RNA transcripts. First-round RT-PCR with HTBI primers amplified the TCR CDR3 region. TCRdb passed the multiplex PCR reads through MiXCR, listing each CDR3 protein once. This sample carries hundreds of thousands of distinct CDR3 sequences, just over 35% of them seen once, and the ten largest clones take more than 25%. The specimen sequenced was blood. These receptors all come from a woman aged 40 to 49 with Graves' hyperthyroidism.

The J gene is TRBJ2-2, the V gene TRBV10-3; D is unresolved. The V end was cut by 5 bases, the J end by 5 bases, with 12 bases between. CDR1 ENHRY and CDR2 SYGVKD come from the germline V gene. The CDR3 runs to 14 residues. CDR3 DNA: TGTGCCATCAGTAATCTAGGGTTGACCGGGGAGCTGTTTTTT. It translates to CAISNLGLTGELFF.

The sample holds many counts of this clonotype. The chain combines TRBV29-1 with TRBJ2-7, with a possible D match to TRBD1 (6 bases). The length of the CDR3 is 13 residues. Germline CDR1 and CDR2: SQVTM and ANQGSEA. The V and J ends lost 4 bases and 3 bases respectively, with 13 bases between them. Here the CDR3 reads CSVGRGSDYEQYF. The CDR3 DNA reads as TGCAGCGTTGGCAGGGGATCTGACTACGAGCAGTACTTC.

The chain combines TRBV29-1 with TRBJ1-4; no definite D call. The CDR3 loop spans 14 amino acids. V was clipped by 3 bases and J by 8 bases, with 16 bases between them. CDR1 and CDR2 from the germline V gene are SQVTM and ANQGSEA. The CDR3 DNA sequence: TGCAGCGTTGATAGCGGGGAGATCGGCGAAAAACTGTTTTTT. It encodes CSVDSGEIGEKLFF.

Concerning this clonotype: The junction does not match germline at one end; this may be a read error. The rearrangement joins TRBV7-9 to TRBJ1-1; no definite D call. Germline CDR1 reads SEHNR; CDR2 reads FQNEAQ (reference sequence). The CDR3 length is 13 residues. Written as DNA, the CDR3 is TGTGCCACCAGCTGGAGGAGGGCCCCTGAAGCTTTCTTT. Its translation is CATSWRRAPEAFF.

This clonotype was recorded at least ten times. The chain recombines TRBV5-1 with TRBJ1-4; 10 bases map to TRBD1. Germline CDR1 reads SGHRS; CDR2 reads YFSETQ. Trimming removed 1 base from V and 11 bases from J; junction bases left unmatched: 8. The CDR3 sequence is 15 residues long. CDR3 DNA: TGCGCCAGCAGCTTGTCTACGGGACAGGGGAGGAAACTGTTTTTT. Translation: CASSLSTGQGRKLFF.

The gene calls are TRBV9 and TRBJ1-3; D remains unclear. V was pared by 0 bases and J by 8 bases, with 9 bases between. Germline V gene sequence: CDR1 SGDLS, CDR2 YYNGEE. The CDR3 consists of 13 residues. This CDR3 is CASSVGGQDTIYF. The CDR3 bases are TGTGCCAGCAGCGTAGGAGGCCAGGACACCATATATTTT.

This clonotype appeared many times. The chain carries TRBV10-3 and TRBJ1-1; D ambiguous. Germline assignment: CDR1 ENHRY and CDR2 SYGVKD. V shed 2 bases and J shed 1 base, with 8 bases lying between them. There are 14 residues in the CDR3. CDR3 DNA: TGTGCCATCAGTGAGCGGGCCGGGAACACTGAAGCTTTCTTT. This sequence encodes CAISERAGNTEAFF.

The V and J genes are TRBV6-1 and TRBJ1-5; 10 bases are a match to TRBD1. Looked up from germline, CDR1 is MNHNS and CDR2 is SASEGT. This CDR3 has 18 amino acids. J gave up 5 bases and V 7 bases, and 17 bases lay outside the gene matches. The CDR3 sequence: CASTQVPTVDRGHQPQHF. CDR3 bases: TGTGCCAGCACCCAAGTCCCTACGGTCGACAGGGGGCATCAGCCCCAGCATTTT.

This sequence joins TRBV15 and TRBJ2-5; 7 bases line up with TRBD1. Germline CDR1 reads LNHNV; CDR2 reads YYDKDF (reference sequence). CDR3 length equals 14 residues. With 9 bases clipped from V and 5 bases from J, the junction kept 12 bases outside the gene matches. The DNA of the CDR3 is TGTGCCACACTACCTAGGGGGCGTAACGAGACCCAGTACTTC. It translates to CATLPRGRNETQYF.

The CDR3 loop is CSARDWGLAGLGLSYEQYF. The CDR3 nucleotides are TGCAGTGCTAGAGATTGGGGACTAGCGGGCCTAGGGCTCTCCTACGAGCAGTACTTC. The chain links TRBV20-1 to TRBJ2-7; 12 bases align to TRBD2. Trimming removed 0 bases from V and 0 bases from J; junction bases left unmatched: 12. The CDR3 covers 19 residues. Germline V lookup: CDR1 DFQATT, CDR2 SNEGSKA (reference sequence).